This is a list of T cell receptor beta chains from one sample in a study of T cells in Graves' hyperthyroidism and ophthalmopathy. TCRdb re-called the multiplex PCR reads with MiXCR, one entry per CDR3 protein. The repertoire has 500,000 to 550,000 distinct CDR3 sequences, roughly 21% of them found once; the top ten carry approximately 50%. The sequencing sample was made of blood. The receptors stem from a man aged 35 to 55 with Graves' ophthalmopathy. The CDR3 runs from the conserved cysteine through the conserved F or W. A D gene is named only where the DNA matches it firmly. Only some rows state a clone size, as once, few, many or a class for expanded clones.

-	TRBV5-6	TRBJ2-7	-	CASSGRTGLDTEQYF	TGTGCCAGCAGCGGGAGGACGGGTTTGGATACCGAGCAGTACTTC
TRBD2	TRBV12-5	TRBJ2-1	many	CASALIAGGTQFF	TGTGCTAGTGCCCTGATAGCGGGAGGGACCCAGTTCTTC
-	TRBV20-1	TRBJ2-4	many	CSARGPAGAKNIQYF	TGCAGTGCTAGAGGTCCCGCGGGGGCCAAAAACATTCAGTACTTC
-	TRBV3-1	TRBJ1-5	few	CASSQDPNSNQPQHF	TGTGCCAGCAGCCAAGACCCTAATAGCAATCAGCCCCAGCATTTT
TRBD2	TRBV7-2	TRBJ2-7	-	CASSSSGGLYEQYF	TGTGCCAGCAGCTCAAGCGGGGGGCTTTACGAGCAGTACTTC
-	TRBV10-3	TRBJ2-3	-	CAVGAGARTDTQYF	TGTGCCGTAGGGGCGGGGGCCCGCACAGATACGCAGTATTTT
TRBD1	TRBV7-9	TRBJ1-5	-	CASSWGTGGNNQPQHF	TGTGCCAGCAGCTGGGGGACAGGGGGAAACAATCAGCCCCAGCATTTT
-	TRBV6-1	TRBJ1-2	many	CASSGNYGYTF	TGTGCCAGCAGTGGTAACTATGGCTACACCTTC
-	TRBV28	TRBJ1-3	many	CASSTPGYSGNTIYF	TGTGCCAGCAGTACCCCCGGGTACTCTGGAAACACCATATATTTT
-	TRBV20-1	TRBJ1-5	-	CSARGFQGQPQHF	TGCAGTGCTCGGGGGTTCCAGGGTCAGCCCCAGCATTTT
TRBD2	TRBV12-3/TRBV12-4	TRBJ2-5	many	CASSTTSGSETQYF	TGTGCCAGCAGTACTACTAGCGGGAGTGAGACCCAGTACTTC
TRBD1	TRBV30	TRBJ1-1	many	CAWNQGGVEAFF	TGTGCCTGGAACCAGGGGGGGGTTGAAGCTTTCTTT
-	TRBV7-8	TRBJ2-7	-	CASSHRDRYEQYF	TGTGCCAGCAGCCACCGGGACCGCTACGAGCAGTACTTC
TRBD1	TRBV2	TRBJ1-2	-	CASRDRTYGGYTF	TGTGCCAGCAGGGACAGGACGTATGGTGGCTACACCTTC
TRBD1	TRBV28	TRBJ1-2	-	CASSYRGGSGGYTF	TGTGCCAGCAGTTACAGGGGCGGATCAGGGGGCTACACCTTC
TRBD1	TRBV7-9	TRBJ1-2	-	CASSLSGTGLNYGYTF	TGTGCCAGCAGCTTATCCGGGACAGGCCTTAACTATGGCTACACCTTC
-	TRBV28	TRBJ1-5	-	CASSSRQDMINQPQHF	TGTGCCAGCAGCTCTCGACAGGACATGATCAATCAGCCCCAGCATTTT
TRBD2	TRBV29-1	TRBJ2-7	few	CSVGFSGITYEQYF	TGCAGCGTTGGTTTTAGCGGGATAACGTACGAGCAGTACTTC
-	TRBV7-9	TRBJ2-7	few	CASSTSNYEQYF	TGTGCCAGCAGCACAAGTAACTACGAGCAGTACTTC
-	TRBV5-1	TRBJ1-5	-	CASSVDSPGTQHF	TGCGCCAGCAGCGTCGACAGCCCAGGAACCCAGCATTTT
TRBD2	TRBV5-1	TRBJ2-3	-	CASSWTGGSTDTQYF	TGCGCCAGCAGCTGGACGGGGGGAAGCACAGATACGCAGTATTTT
TRBD2	TRBV7-9	TRBJ2-3	-	CASSLASGRTGTQYF	TGTGCCAGCAGCTTAGCTAGCGGGAGGACAGGTACGCAGTATTTT
-	TRBV7-6	TRBJ1-2	many	CASSFGPGRGYTF	TGTGCCAGCAGCTTTGGACCAGGGCGGGGCTACACCTTC
TRBD2	TRBV12-3/TRBV12-4	TRBJ2-2	few	CASSFERGPITGELFF	TGTGCCAGCAGTTTTGAGCGGGGGCCCATCACCGGGGAGCTGTTTTTT
TRBD1	TRBV6-1	TRBJ2-1	many	CASSHTGADEQFF	TGTGCCAGCAGCCATACAGGGGCGGATGAGCAGTTCTTC
TRBD1	TRBV20-1	TRBJ1-2	-	CSASPGQGSYGYTF	TGCAGTGCTAGCCCGGGACAGGGATCCTATGGCTACACCTTC
TRBD1	TRBV6-1	TRBJ2-1	many	CASSERGLSYNEQFF	TGTGCCAGCAGTGAAAGGGGGCTCTCCTACAATGAGCAGTTCTTC